Described below is a single TCR beta chain sequence and its context. The record originates from a study of blood T cell repertoires in COVID-19. Assay: immunoSEQ multiplex PCR; the TCRdb copy retains only in-frame clones and omits some. The sample lists approximately 280,000 clones, almost 85% occurring once. The CDR3 sequence is 16 residues long. Germline CDR1 is SGHKS and CDR2 is YYEKEE (reference sequence). Trimming removed 4 bases from V and 7 bases from J, with 21 bases in between. This sequence joins TRBV5-5 and TRBJ2-1; maybe TRBD1 (6 bases). The sample was peripheral blood. This TCR was recovered from a man aged 50-59 years with active or convalescent COVID-19. CDR3 residues: CASSPPRRNGQNEQFF. In DNA, the CDR3 is TGTGCCAGCAGCCCCCCTCGACGGAACGGACAGAATGAGCAGTTCTTC.